This passage covers 21 T cell receptor beta chains from one sample sequenced in a study of blood T cell repertoires in COVID-19. The method was immunoSEQ multiplex PCR; TCRdb's version includes in-frame clones alone and lacks a portion of them. The sample includes approximately 210,000 clones, roughly 92% of them seen just once. What was sequenced was peripheral blood. These receptor sequences come from a man aged 30 to 45 with COVID-19, enrolled during active disease.

This sequence joins TRBV6-2 or TRBV6-3 and TRBJ2-1; 9 bases are shared with TRBD1. V dropped 6 bases and J dropped 7; count of bases not matched to a gene: 19. The length of the CDR3 is 18 residues. Germline V gene lookup returns CDR1 MNHEY and CDR2 SVGEGT. The CDR3 nucleotides read TGTGCCAGCAGCCGACAGGGGGAAGTTAGTGGCGGGAAAAATGAGCAGTTCTTC. Amino acids: CASSRQGEVSGGKNEQFF.

The V gene is TRBV5-1, the J gene TRBJ2-3, with TRBD2 matching 9 bases. J gave up 0 bases and V 4 bases, and 3 bases lay outside the gene matches. The CDR3 totals 15 residues. The germline gives CDR1 SGHRS, CDR2 YFSETQ. The CDR3 is CASSLAGGSTDTQYF. CDR3 nucleotides: TGCGCCAGCAGCCTGGCGGGGGGGAGCACAGATACGCAGTATTTT. Based on the CDR3 plus reference TRBV5-1 and TRBJ2-3, the full variable domain is KAGVTQTPRYLIKTRGQQVTLSCSPISGHRSVSWYQQTPGQGLQFLFEYFSETQRNKGNFPGRFSGRQFSNSRSEMNVSTLELGDSALYLCASSLAGGSTDTQYFGPGTRLTVL.

The rearrangement uses TRBV19 and TRBJ2-7; D is possibly TRBD2 (7 bases). V was clipped by 5 bases and J by 6 bases, with 14 bases between them. Germline V gene sequence: CDR1 LNHDA, CDR2 SQIVND (reference sequence). This CDR3 spans 13 amino acids. CDR3 protein: CASSPTGGGEQYF. CDR3 sequence (DNA): TGTGCCAGTAGTCCTACGGGGGGCGGCGAGCAGTACTTC.

V gene TRBV10-2 combines with J gene TRBJ1-5; 8 bases line up with TRBD1. Germline values: CDR1 WSHSY, CDR2 SAAADI. V shed 0 bases and J 2 bases; nucleotides not matched to a gene: 0. This CDR3 contains 15 residues. The CDR3 DNA is TGCGCCAGCAGTGAGTCGGACAGGGGCAATCAGCCCCAGCATTTT. The encoded protein is CASSESDRGNQPQHF.

The chain employs TRBV5-1 and TRBJ1-2, with 9 positions matching TRBD1. The V and J ends lost 5 bases and 4 bases, in that order; junction bases with no gene match: 9. The germline V gene encodes CDR1 SGHRS and CDR2 YFSETQ. This CDR3 region has 15 residues. CDR3 coding DNA: TGCGCCAGCAGGAATAACACAGGGGGCAGCTATGGCTACACCTTC. It encodes CASRNNTGGSYGYTF. The whole variable domain, filled in from reference TRBV5-1 and TRBJ1-2, reads KAGVTQTPRYLIKTRGQQVTLSCSPISGHRSVSWYQQTPGQGLQFLFEYFSETQRNKGNFPGRFSGRQFSNSRSEMNVSTLELGDSALYLCASRNNTGGSYGYTFGSGTRLTVV.

This clone was counted only a few times. The J gene is TRBJ1-1, the V gene TRBV11-2; D remains ambiguous. The V gene lost 2 bases and the J gene lost 0 bases, with 10 bases spanning the gap. CDR1 and CDR2 from the germline V gene are SGHAT and FQNNGV. The CDR3 totals 15 residues. DNA for the CDR3: TGTGCCAGCAGCTTAACGAGCAGGATGAACACTGAAGCTTTCTTT. Translating gives CASSLTSRMNTEAFF. Together with reference TRBV11-2 and TRBJ1-1, the CDR3 gives the full variable domain: EAGVAQSPRYKIIEKRQSVAFWCNPISGHATLYWYQQILGQGPKLLIQFQNNGVVDDSQLPKDRFSAERLKGVDSTLKIQPAKLEDSAVYLCASSLTSRMNTEAFFGQGTRLTVV.

A single count supports this clone. This chain connects TRBV10-3 to TRBJ2-1; D is unclear. Germline-derived CDR1 and CDR2 are ENHRY and SYGVKD. V was shortened by 2 bases and J by 10 bases, with 18 bases between the two germline ends. CDR3 length: 15 residues. CDR3 coding DNA: TGTGCCATCAGTGAGATCGAGGTCTGGTCTGGGGAGCAGTTCTTC. Amino acids: CAISEIEVWSGEQFF.

This sequence joins TRBV10-2 and TRBJ1-2; weak D call: TRBD1 (6 bases). V shed 3 bases and J shed 8 bases, with 16 bases lying between them. This CDR3 contains 14 residues. Germline V gene sequence: CDR1 WSHSY, CDR2 SAAADI. The CDR3 loop reads CASSEVLGGGGYTF. In DNA, the CDR3 is TGCGCCAGCAGTGAAGTCTTGGGAGGGGGGGGCTACACCTTC.

V gene TRBV10-2 combines with J gene TRBJ1-5; possibly TRBD1 for D (5 bases). The V and J ends lost 5 bases and 4 bases respectively, with 15 bases between them. Looked up from germline, CDR1 is WSHSY and CDR2 is SAAADI. There are 15 residues in the CDR3. CDR3 nucleotide sequence: TGCGCCAGCAGTTCAGGGTCGAGAGCTAATCAGCCCCAGCATTTT. As protein: CASSSGSRANQPQHF.

This chain connects TRBV30 to TRBJ1-1; 7 bases are a match to TRBD1. The CDR3 spans 12 residues. The junction had 9 bases not matched to a gene; V was cut back by 2 bases and J by 12 bases. Germline V CDR1 and CDR2: GTSNPN, SVGIG (reference sequence). Written as DNA, the CDR3 is TGTGCCTGGAGTCCCCTAGGGGGCGCATCTTTCTTT. Its protein product is CAWSPLGGASFF.

The V gene is TRBV25-1, the J gene TRBJ1-2, with D unresolved. With 1 base removed from V and 7 bases from J, the gap between germline ends came to 19 bases. This CDR3 is 16 amino acids long. Germline-derived CDR1 and CDR2 are MGHDK and SYGVNS. The CDR3 DNA sequence: TGTGCCAGCAGTGAATCCCCCATGGCTCCCGGCGGTGGCTACACCTTC. As protein: CASSESPMAPGGGYTF.

The V and J genes are TRBV12-3 or TRBV12-4 and TRBJ2-7, with D perhaps matching TRBD2 (5 bases). Trimming removed 6 bases at V and 6 bases at J, with 9 bases between. The CDR3 is 11 amino acids. In DNA, the CDR3 is TGTGCCAGCAGCGGGGTGGGCGAGCAGTACTTC. Its translation is CASSGVGEQYF.

This clone was counted once. The V and J genes are TRBV10-1 and TRBJ1-1; 7 nucleotides agree with TRBD1. The CDR3 runs to 12 residues. The V segment lost 6 bases and the J segment 5 bases; nucleotides outside the gene matches: 3. CDR1 and CDR2 (germline): WNHNN, SYGVQD (reference sequence). The CDR3 DNA is TGCGCCAGCAGCGAACAGGGGACTGAAGCTTTCTTT. Its protein is CASSEQGTEAFF.

This rearrangement joins TRBV19 to TRBJ2-5; no reliable D call. The CDR3 length is 13 residues. Germline values: CDR1 LNHDA, CDR2 SQIVND (reference sequence). Trimming cost V 5 bases and J 4 bases, with 11 bases left between them. The CDR3 region has the DNA TGTGCCAGTAGTTTGGTTTCCGGAGAGACCCAGTACTTC. Protein product: CASSLVSGETQYF.

The chain has TRBV6-5 and TRBJ2-3; the D is unclear. Germline V gene data show CDR1 as MNHEY and CDR2 as SVGAGI. Trimming took off 8 bases at V and 0 bases at J, with 9 bases between the two ends. This CDR3 is built from 13 residues. The CDR3 sequence is CASGQKSTDTQYF. In nucleotides, the CDR3 is TGTGCCAGCGGCCAGAAAAGCACAGATACGCAGTATTTT.

This clone was recorded only once. The chain links TRBV27 to TRBJ1-5; no definite D call. V was trimmed by 4 bases and J by 0 bases, leaving 4 bases between them. The length of the CDR3 is 13 residues. Germline CDR1 is MNHEY and CDR2 is SMNVEV (reference sequence). CDR3 amino acids: CASSSYSNQPQHF. In nucleotides, the CDR3 is TGTGCCAGCAGTTCCTATAGCAATCAGCCCCAGCATTTT.

This clone has just a few counts. This chain links TRBV2 with TRBJ1-5, with D perhaps matching TRBD1 (6 bases). V was trimmed by 5 bases and J by 8 bases, leaving 16 bases between them. This CDR3 contains 14 residues. Per germline, CDR1 SNHLY and CDR2 FYNNEI. As DNA, the CDR3 is TGTGCCAGCAGTCTCTCAGGGGCGTTTGAGCCCCAGCATTTT. As protein: CASSLSGAFEPQHF. The variable domain in full, completed from reference TRBV2 and TRBJ1-5, reads EPEVTQTPSHQVTQMGQEVILRCVPISNHLYFYWYRQILGQKVEFLVSFYNNEISEKSEIFDDQFSVERPDGSNFTLKIRSTKLEDSAMYFCASSLSGAFEPQHFGDGTRLSIL.

The V gene is TRBV28, the J gene TRBJ2-2, with D perhaps matching TRBD1 (5 bases). Germline CDR1 is MDHEN and CDR2 is SYDVKM. Deletions cut 1 base from V and 6 bases from J, with 18 bases between. This CDR3 has 17 amino acids. In DNA form, the CDR3 reads TGTGCCAGCAGTTTATCCTTTGTGAGGACACGGGCCGGGGAGCTGTTTTTT. It specifies CASSLSFVRTRAGELFF.

The chain uses TRBV5-4 and TRBJ2-1; 9 bases agree with TRBD1. The J segment lost 5 bases and the V segment lost 3 bases, leaving 6 bases of the junction unmatched. In germline, CDR1 is SGHNT, CDR2 YYREEE (reference sequence). This CDR3 contains 15 residues. The CDR3 is CASSSGQGNHNEQFF. The CDR3 bases are TGTGCCAGCAGCTCCGGACAGGGGAACCACAATGAGCAGTTCTTC.

This sequence joins TRBV5-1 and TRBJ2-5; 11 nucleotides line up with TRBD2. Germline loops: CDR1 SGHRS, CDR2 YFSETQ. CDR3 length equals 17 residues. Losses at the gene ends were 0 bases for V and 0 bases for J; bases not matched to a gene: 4. DNA for the CDR3: TGCGCCAGCAGCTTGGCGACTAGCGGGGCAGACCAAGAGACCCAGTACTTC. Translating gives CASSLATSGADQETQYF.

The chain is built from TRBV5-1 and TRBJ2-5, with TRBD2 identical over 13 bases. Germline V gene sequence: CDR1 SGHRS, CDR2 YFSETQ. The CDR3 has 16 residues. The V segment lost 4 bases and the J segment 1 base; nucleotides outside the gene matches: 4. In nucleotides, the CDR3 is TGCGCCAGCAGCACCGGACTAGCGGGGGCCCAAGAGACCCAGTACTTC. Translation: CASSTGLAGAQETQYF.